The T cell receptor (beta chain) described here comes from a study of shared clonotypes between healthy human individuals. The CDR3 runs 15 residues. Germline V gene data show CDR1 as SGHDT and CDR2 as YYEEEE. The J segment lost 7 bases and the V segment lost 4 bases, leaving 7 bases of the junction unmatched. Original processing methods: ImmunoSEQ junction-only sequences lacked quality scores, so their filtering differed. The table came from immunoSEQ multiplex PCR; TCRdb's copy has only in-frame clones and leaves some out. V and J calls and clone size are given by that table; D and trimming were obtained from the DNA. The data show roughly 2 million clones, 95% seen once.

The source material was naive CD4+ T cells sorted from blood. The subset is: CD45RA+ positively selected. The rearrangement uses TRBV5-6 and TRBJ2-1; 11 bases map to TRBD2. This clonotype originated in a man in his late teens or twenties in good health. DNA for the CDR3: TGTGCCAGCAGCCTCACTAGCGGGAGCTGGAATGAGCAGTTCTTC. Protein product: CASSLTSGSWNEQFF.